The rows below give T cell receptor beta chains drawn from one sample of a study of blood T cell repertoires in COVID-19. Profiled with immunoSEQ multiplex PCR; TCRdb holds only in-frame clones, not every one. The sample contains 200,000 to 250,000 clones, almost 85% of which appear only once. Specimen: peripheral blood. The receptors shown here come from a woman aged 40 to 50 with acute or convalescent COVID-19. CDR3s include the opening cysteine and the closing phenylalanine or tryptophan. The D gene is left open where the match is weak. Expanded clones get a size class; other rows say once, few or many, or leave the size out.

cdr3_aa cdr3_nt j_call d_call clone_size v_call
CASSPSGGAHNEQFF TGTGCCAGCTCACCTTCCGGAGGGGCCCACAATGAGCAGTTCTTC TRBJ2-1 NA NA TRBV18
CASSQDRSDEQYF TGTGCCAGCAGCCAAGATCGTAGCGACGAGCAGTACTTC TRBJ2-7 NA few TRBV3-1/TRBV3-2
CASSARRDRDHSPLHF TGTGCCAGCAGCGCACGCCGGGACAGGGACCATTCACCCCTCCACTTT TRBJ1-6 TRBD1 once TRBV7-2
CASSGGFGSEPPYEQYF TGTGCCAGCAGTGGGGGGTTCGGGAGCGAACCCCCCTACGAGCAGTACTTC TRBJ2-7 NA NA TRBV6-1
CASSRGNGELFF TGTGCCAGCAGCCGTGGCAACGGGGAGCTGTTTTTT TRBJ2-2 NA NA TRBV11-3
CASSQGLGEETQYF TGCGCCAGCAGCCAAGGTTTAGGGGAAGAGACCCAGTACTTC TRBJ2-5 NA NA TRBV4-3
CASSLRGTPVPLHF TGTGCCAGCAGCTTACGGGGGACCCCTGTACCCCTCCACTTT TRBJ1-6 NA NA TRBV7-2
CASSEAGDGSPLHF TGTGCCAGCAGCGAGGCTGGAGACGGTTCACCCCTCCACTTT TRBJ1-6 NA NA TRBV7-2
CSASNAALAAEAFF TGCAGTGCTAGTAACGCCGCCCTTGCGGCTGAAGCTTTCTTT TRBJ1-1 NA NA TRBV20-1
CASSQDYGNTEAFF TGTGCCAGCAGCCAAGACTACGGGAACACTGAAGCTTTCTTT TRBJ1-1 NA NA TRBV14
CASSGWTSGWGETQYF TGTGCCAGCAGCGGATGGACTAGCGGGTGGGGAGAGACCCAGTACTTC TRBJ2-5 TRBD2 NA TRBV7-8
CALGRQLNTEAFF TGTGCCCTCGGACGACAGCTTAACACTGAAGCTTTCTTT TRBJ1-1 NA NA TRBV28
CACRAGVRETDTQYF TGTGCCTGTCGAGCGGGGGTACGAGAGACAGATACGCAGTATTTT TRBJ2-3 TRBD2 NA TRBV4-2
CASSLAGAGEQFF TGTGCCAGCAGCTTAGCGGGAGCGGGTGAGCAGTTCTTC TRBJ2-1 NA few TRBV7-8
CAWSVRRWPTNEKLFF TGTGCCTGGAGTGTACGGCGGTGGCCCACTAATGAAAAACTGTTTTTT TRBJ1-4 NA few TRBV30
CASSLSPGQITEAFF TGTGCCAGCAGTCTATCTCCGGGACAGATCACTGAAGCTTTCTTT TRBJ1-1 TRBD1 NA TRBV27
CASSSTGLGNYNEQFF TGTGCCAGCAGCTCAACGGGACTAGGGAACTACAATGAGCAGTTCTTC TRBJ2-1 TRBD2 NA TRBV5-5
CASSQEGGDYYEQFF TGTGCCAGCAGCCAAGAAGGAGGGGATTATTATGAGCAGTTCTTC TRBJ2-1 NA NA TRBV4-2
CASSFREQGLGYTF TGTGCCAGCAGTTTTCGGGAGCAGGGTTTAGGCTACACCTTC TRBJ1-2 NA NA TRBV27
CASGLGSWGGAGELFF TGTGCTAGTGGTTTGGGAAGTTGGGGAGGTGCCGGGGAGCTGTTTTTT TRBJ2-2 NA NA TRBV12-5
CASSTPPRGGYTF TGTGCCAGCAGTACCCCCCCACGGGGGGGCTACACCTTC TRBJ1-2 NA NA TRBV28
CASSPHREVEETYTF TGTGCCAGCAGCCCCCATCGAGAGGTCGAAGAGACCTACACCTTC TRBJ1-2 NA NA TRBV3-1/TRBV3-2
CAWSVVVGVDSPLHF TGTGCCTGGAGTGTAGTTGTAGGAGTGGATTCACCCCTCCACTTT TRBJ1-6 NA NA TRBV30
CASSLGGVEQYF TGTGCCAGCAGTTTGGGGGGGGTCGAGCAGTACTTC TRBJ2-7 TRBD2 NA TRBV6-2/TRBV6-3
CASSYLSRAGQYGYTF TGTGCCAGCAGTTACCTATCCAGGGCAGGACAGTATGGCTACACCTTC TRBJ1-2 NA many TRBV6-5
CASSARTSGPQETQYF TGTGCCAGCAGCGCCCGGACTAGCGGGCCTCAAGAGACCCAGTACTTC TRBJ2-5 TRBD2 NA TRBV14
CASSQEQGVDYWTNEKLFF TGTGCCAGCAGCCAAGAACAGGGGGTTGACTATTGGACTAATGAAAAACTGTTTTTT TRBJ1-4 TRBD1 NA TRBV14
CASSDRDGYTF TGTGCCAGCAGTGACAGAGATGGCTACACCTTC TRBJ1-2 NA NA TRBV6-2/TRBV6-3
CASSQDPRQVPNYGYTF TGTGCCAGCAGCCAAGATCCGCGGCAAGTACCTAACTATGGCTACACCTTC TRBJ1-2 NA NA TRBV4-2
CASSPGEDYGYTF TGTGCCAGCAGTCCTGGGGAGGACTATGGCTACACCTTC TRBJ1-2 NA NA TRBV6-5
CASSAREGGHYEQYF TGTGCCAGCAGCGCACGGGAAGGGGGTCATTACGAGCAGTACTTC TRBJ2-7 NA NA TRBV7-7
CASSIIGGTYNEQFF TGTGCCAGTAGTATAATAGGCGGGACCTACAATGAGCAGTTCTTC TRBJ2-1 NA NA TRBV19
CATSDPTGHEQYF TGTGCCACCAGTGACCCGACAGGGCACGAGCAGTACTTC TRBJ2-7 TRBD1 NA TRBV24-1
CSVTGQASLEGFF TGCAGCGTTACTGGACAGGCCTCCTTAGAAGGTTTCTTT TRBJ1-1 TRBD1 NA TRBV29-1
CATSRKYRDRDNTGELFF TGTGCCACCAGCAGGAAATACCGGGACAGGGATAACACCGGGGAGCTGTTTTTT TRBJ2-2 TRBD1 NA TRBV15
CASSPEGQGSTNEKLFF TGTGCCAGCAGCCCCGAGGGACAGGGCTCAACTAATGAAAAACTGTTTTTT TRBJ1-4 TRBD1 NA TRBV7-2
CASSLVWGRDTQYF TGTGCCAGCAGCTTAGTGTGGGGGAGGGATACGCAGTATTTT TRBJ2-3 NA NA TRBV11-2
CASSFPRERGGEETQYF TGCGCCAGCAGCTTCCCCAGAGAGCGGGGGGGCGAGGAGACCCAGTACTTC TRBJ2-5 TRBD2 NA TRBV5-1
CSVPGAYEQYF TGCAGTGTCCCAGGGGCCTACGAGCAGTACTTC TRBJ2-7 NA NA TRBV20-1
CASSSYNEQFF TGTGCCAGCAGTTCGTACAATGAGCAGTTCTTC TRBJ2-1 NA NA TRBV28
CASSYSGPEKGEQYF TGTGCCAGCAGTTACTCGGGGCCGGAAAAGGGCGAGCAGTACTTC TRBJ2-7 NA NA TRBV6-6
CSVGSSGGADTQYF TGCAGCGTTGGATCCAGCGGGGGGGCAGATACGCAGTATTTT TRBJ2-3 TRBD2 NA TRBV29-1
CASSLSTGGEGFTGELFF TGTGCCAGCAGCTTGAGCACAGGGGGAGAAGGCTTCACCGGGGAGCTGTTTTTT TRBJ2-2 TRBD1 few TRBV5-8
CASSLAIRGEKLFF TGTGCCAGCAGCTTAGCGATTCGGGGTGAAAAACTGTTTTTT TRBJ1-4 NA NA TRBV7-9
CATSDRPLSPGAFF TGTGCCACCAGTGACCGCCCACTGAGTCCAGGGGCTTTCTTT TRBJ1-1 NA NA TRBV24-1
CASSHRGWGEKLFF TGTGCCAGCAGCCACAGGGGGTGGGGTGAAAAACTGTTTTTT TRBJ1-4 TRBD1 NA TRBV11-2
CAWSPGTGYNEQFF TGTGCCTGGAGTCCCGGGACAGGGTACAATGAGCAGTTCTTC TRBJ2-1 TRBD1 NA TRBV30
CASSLGRGVHEQYF TGTGCCAGCAGCTTAGGGAGGGGTGTACACGAGCAGTACTTC TRBJ2-7 NA NA TRBV7-9
CASSLTGRGSEQYF TGTGCCAGCAGCTTAACAGGCCGAGGGAGCGAGCAGTACTTC TRBJ2-7 NA NA TRBV7-3
CASSSERGIGELFF TGTGCCAGCAGCAGCGAACGGGGGATCGGGGAGCTGTTTTTT TRBJ2-2 NA NA TRBV7-2
CASEAGANQPQHF TGTGCCTCCGAAGCAGGGGCCAATCAGCCCCAGCATTTT TRBJ1-5 NA NA TRBV24-1
CASSPTGTGVEAFF TGTGCCAGCAGCCCGACCGGGACAGGCGTCGAAGCTTTCTTT TRBJ1-1 TRBD1 NA TRBV3-1/TRBV3-2
CASSGLQGNTEAFF TGCGCCAGCAGCGGATTACAGGGGAACACTGAAGCTTTCTTT TRBJ1-1 NA NA TRBV5-1
CASSPSGGPGRAGELFF TGCGCCAGCAGCCCCAGCGGGGGCCCTGGAAGGGCCGGGGAGCTGTTTTTT TRBJ2-2 TRBD2 NA TRBV4-1
CASSLAVSDNSPLHF TGCGCCAGCAGCTTGGCCGTGTCAGATAATTCACCCCTCCACTTT TRBJ1-6 NA few TRBV5-1
CASKMAGEAFF TGTGCCAGCAAGATGGCGGGTGAAGCTTTCTTT TRBJ1-1 NA NA TRBV6-6
CASSSGQGSQPQHF TGTGCCAGCAGCTCGGGACAGGGGAGTCAGCCCCAGCATTTT TRBJ1-5 TRBD1 once TRBV7-2